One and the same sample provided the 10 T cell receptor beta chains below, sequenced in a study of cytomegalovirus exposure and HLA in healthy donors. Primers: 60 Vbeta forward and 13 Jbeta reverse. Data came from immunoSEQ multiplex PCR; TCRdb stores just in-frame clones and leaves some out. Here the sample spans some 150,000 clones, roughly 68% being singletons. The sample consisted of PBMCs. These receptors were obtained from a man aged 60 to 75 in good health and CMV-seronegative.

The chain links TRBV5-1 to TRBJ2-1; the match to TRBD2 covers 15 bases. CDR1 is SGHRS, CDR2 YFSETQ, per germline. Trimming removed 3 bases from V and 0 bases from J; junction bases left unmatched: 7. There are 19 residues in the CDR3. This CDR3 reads CASSWGLAGGSNSYNEQFF. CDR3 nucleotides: TGCGCCAGCAGCTGGGGACTAGCGGGAGGATCTAACTCCTACAATGAGCAGTTCTTC.

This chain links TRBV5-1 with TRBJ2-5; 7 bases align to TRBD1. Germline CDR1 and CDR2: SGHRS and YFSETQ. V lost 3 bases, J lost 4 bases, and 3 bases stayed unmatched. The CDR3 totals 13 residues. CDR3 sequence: CASSSGQLETQYF. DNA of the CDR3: TGCGCCAGCAGCTCGGGACAGTTAGAGACCCAGTACTTC.

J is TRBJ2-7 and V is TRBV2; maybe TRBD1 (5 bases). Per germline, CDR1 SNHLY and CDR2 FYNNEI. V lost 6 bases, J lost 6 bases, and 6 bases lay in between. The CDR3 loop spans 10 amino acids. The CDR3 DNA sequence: TGTGCCAGCAGAGGGGCCGAGCAGTACTTC. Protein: CASRGAEQYF.

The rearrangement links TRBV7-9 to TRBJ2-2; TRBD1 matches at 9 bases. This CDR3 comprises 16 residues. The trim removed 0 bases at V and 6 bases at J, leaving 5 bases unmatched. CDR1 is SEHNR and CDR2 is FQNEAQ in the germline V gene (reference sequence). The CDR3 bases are TGTGCCAGCAGCTTAGCGTCCGGGACAGGGTCCGGGGAGCTGTTTTTT. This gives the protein CASSLASGTGSGELFF.

CDR3 region: CASSLVTGAGANVLTF. The CDR3 DNA reads as TGTGCCAGCAGCTTAGTTACAGGGGCTGGGGCCAACGTCCTGACTTTC. This chain uses TRBV7-2 with TRBJ2-6; 7 nucleotides line up with TRBD1. CDR1 is SGHTA, CDR2 FQGNSA, per germline. This CDR3 contains 16 residues. V gave up 1 base and J gave up 2 bases; unmatched junction bases: 2.

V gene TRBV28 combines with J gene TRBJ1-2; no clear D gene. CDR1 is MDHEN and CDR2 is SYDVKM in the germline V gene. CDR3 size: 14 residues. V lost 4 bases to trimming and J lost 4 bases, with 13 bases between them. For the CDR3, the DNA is TGTGCCAGCAGTTCGACTGACGAGTTCTATGGCTACACCTTC. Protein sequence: CASSSTDEFYGYTF.

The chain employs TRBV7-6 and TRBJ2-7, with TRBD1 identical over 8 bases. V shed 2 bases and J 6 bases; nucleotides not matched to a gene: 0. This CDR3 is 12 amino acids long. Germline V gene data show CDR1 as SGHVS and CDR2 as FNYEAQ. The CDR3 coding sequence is TGTGCCAGCAGCTTACAGGGGGCCGAGCAGTACTTC. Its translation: CASSLQGAEQYF.

Written as DNA, the CDR3 is TGCGCCAGCAGTGAGTCAGACGGGAGAGGCGCAGATACGCAGTATTTT. It translates to CASSESDGRGADTQYF. This sequence joins TRBV10-1 and TRBJ2-3; D is possibly TRBD2 (6 bases). Trimming shortened V by 0 bases and J by 4 bases, and 14 bases separated the two germline ends. The CDR3 consists of 16 residues. CDR1 and CDR2 from the germline V gene are WNHNN and SYGVQD (reference sequence).

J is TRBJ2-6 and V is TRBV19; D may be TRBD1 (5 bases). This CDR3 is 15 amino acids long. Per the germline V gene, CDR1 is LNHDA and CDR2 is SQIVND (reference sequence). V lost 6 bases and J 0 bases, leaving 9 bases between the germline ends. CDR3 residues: CASRQGVSGANVLTF. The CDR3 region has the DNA TGTGCCAGTAGGCAGGGCGTCTCTGGGGCCAACGTCCTGACTTTC.

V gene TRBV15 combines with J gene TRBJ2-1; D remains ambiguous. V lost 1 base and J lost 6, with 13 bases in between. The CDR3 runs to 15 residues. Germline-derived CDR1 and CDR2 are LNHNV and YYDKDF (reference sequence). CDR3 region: CATSRGGGRGNEQFF. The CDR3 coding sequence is TGTGCCACCAGCAGAGGTGGCGGCAGAGGCAATGAGCAGTTCTTC.